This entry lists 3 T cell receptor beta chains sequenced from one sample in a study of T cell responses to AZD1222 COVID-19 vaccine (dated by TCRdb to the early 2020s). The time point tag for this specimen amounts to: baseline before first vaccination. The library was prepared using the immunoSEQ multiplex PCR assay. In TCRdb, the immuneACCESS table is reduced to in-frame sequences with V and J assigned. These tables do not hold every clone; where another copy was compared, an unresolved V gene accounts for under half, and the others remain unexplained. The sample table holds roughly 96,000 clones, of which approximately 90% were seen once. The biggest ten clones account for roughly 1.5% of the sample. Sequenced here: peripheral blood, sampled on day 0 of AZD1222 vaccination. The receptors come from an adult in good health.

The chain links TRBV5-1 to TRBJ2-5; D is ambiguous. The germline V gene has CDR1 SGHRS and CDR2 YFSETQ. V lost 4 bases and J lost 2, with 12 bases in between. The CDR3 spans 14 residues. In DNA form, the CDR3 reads TGCGCCAGCAGCGTCCGTGCCGGACAAGAGACCCAGTACTTC. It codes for CASSVRAGQETQYF.

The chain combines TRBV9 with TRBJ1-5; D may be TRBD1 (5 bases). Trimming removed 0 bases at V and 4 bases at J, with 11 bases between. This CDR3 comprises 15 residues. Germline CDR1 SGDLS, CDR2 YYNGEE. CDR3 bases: TGTGCCAGCAGCGTAGGTTGGGGGGTTAATCAGCCCCAGCATTTT. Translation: CASSVGWGVNQPQHF.

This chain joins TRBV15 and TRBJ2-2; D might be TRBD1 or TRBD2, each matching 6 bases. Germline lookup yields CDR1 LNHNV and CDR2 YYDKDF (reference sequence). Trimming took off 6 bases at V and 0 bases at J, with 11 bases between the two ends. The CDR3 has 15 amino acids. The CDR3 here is CATRGGRSNTGELFF. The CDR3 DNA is TGTGCCACCAGGGGGGGCCGCTCGAACACCGGGGAGCTGTTTTTT.